The rows below give T cell receptor beta chains drawn from one sample of a study of control samples from healthy donors and cancer patients. Measured with immunoSEQ multiplex PCR; TCRdb has only the in-frame clones, and not every one. Here the sample spans 150,000 to 200,000 clones, 85% to 95% being singletons. Sequences were obtained from blood. All receptors come from a middle-aged woman in good health. The CDR3 runs from the conserved cysteine through the conserved F or W. Fields, in order: V gene, J gene, clone size, D gene, CDR3 DNA, CDR3 protein. A D gene is named only where the DNA matches it firmly. Some rows have no size entry. The others give once, few or many, or a class for an expanded clone.

TRBV5-1	TRBJ1-4	.	TRBD1	TGCGCCAGCAGCCTCGGGACAGGGCAGGAAAAACTGTTTTTT	CASSLGTGQEKLFF
TRBV19	TRBJ2-7	.	TRBD1	TGTGCCAGTAGTTTCCGGGACAGTAACGAGCAGTACTTC	CASSFRDSNEQYF
TRBV6-2/TRBV6-3	TRBJ1-1	once	TRBD1	TGTGCCAGCAGTTACAGGGGGCGCGGGAGCACTGAAGCTTTCTTT	CASSYRGRGSTEAFF
TRBV7-6	TRBJ2-4	once	.	TGTGCCAGCAGCTTAGGTGGGACCGAAGGGAACATTCAGTACTTC	CASSLGGTEGNIQYF
TRBV7-9	TRBJ2-3	.	.	TGTGCCGGCGGGGACAGTAGCACAGATACGCAGTATTTT	CAGGDSSTDTQYF
TRBV7-9	TRBJ2-2	.	.	TGTGCCAGCAGCCCCCGCGGGAACACCGGGGAGCTGTTTTTT	CASSPRGNTGELFF
TRBV4-1	TRBJ1-1	.	.	TGCGCCAGCAGCCGGGATGGGATGGACACTGAAGCTTTCTTT	CASSRDGMDTEAFF
TRBV5-1	TRBJ1-1	.	TRBD1	TGCGCCAGCAGCTTGCTTACCGGGACAGGGGCCGGTGAAGCTTTCTTT	CASSLLTGTGAGEAFF
TRBV7-9	TRBJ2-5	.	TRBD2	TGTGCCAGCAGGCTGGCTAGCGGGAGAGAGACCCAGTACTTC	CASRLASGRETQYF
TRBV6-2/TRBV6-3	TRBJ1-1	.	TRBD1	TGTGCCAGCAGTTATGGACAGGCGTCGAACACTGAAGCTTTCTTT	CASSYGQASNTEAFF
TRBV7-8	TRBJ1-1	.	.	TGTGCCAGCAGCTTGTTTATTGGCACTGAAGCTTTCTTT	CASSLFIGTEAFF
TRBV5-6	TRBJ1-2	once	.	TGTGCCAGCAGCTTGTTCGCAGGGGTCAGCTATGGCTACACCTTC	CASSLFAGVSYGYTF
TRBV6-2/TRBV6-3	TRBJ2-5	once	TRBD2	TGTGCCAGCAGTTACTGGGCGGGGGTTCCACAAGAGACCCAGTACTTC	CASSYWAGVPQETQYF
TRBV11-2	TRBJ1-1	.	.	TGTGCCAGCAGCTTAGATGACAGGATGAACACTGAAGCTTTCTTT	CASSLDDRMNTEAFF
TRBV7-3	TRBJ2-3	once	.	TGTGCCAGCAGCTTTGGCGGGACCACAGATACGCAGTATTTT	CASSFGGTTDTQYF
TRBV4-1	TRBJ2-7	.	.	TGCGCCAGCAGCCAAGCGTACACAAGGGAGCAGTACTTC	CASSQAYTREQYF
TRBV9	TRBJ2-1	.	.	TGTGCCAGCAGCGTAGTAGGTAGCGGTTACAATGAGCAGTTCTTC	CASSVVGSGYNEQFF
TRBV10-3	TRBJ1-5	once	.	TGTGCCATCAGTGTTACAGGGAATGACCAGCCCCAGCATTTT	CAISVTGNDQPQHF
TRBV19	TRBJ1-5	.	.	TGTGCCAGTAGTAAGGATAGCAATCAGCCCCAGCATTTT	CASSKDSNQPQHF
TRBV14	TRBJ2-1	once	TRBD2	TGTGCCAGCAGCCAATCTTATACGGGGGGTGAGCAGTTCTTC	CASSQSYTGGEQFF
TRBV6-1	TRBJ1-4	.	.	TGTGCCAGCAGTGAATATCCCCCTACGGTCGCAACTAATGAAAAACTGTTTTTT	CASSEYPPTVATNEKLFF
TRBV20-1	TRBJ2-5	.	.	TGCAGTGCTAGTGGCCTTGGTGTGCAAGAGACCCAGTACTTC	CSASGLGVQETQYF
TRBV19	TRBJ2-7	.	.	TGTGCCAGTAGTATGAGCCAGGGGATCTCCTACGAGCAGTACTTC	CASSMSQGISYEQYF
TRBV2	TRBJ2-3	.	.	TGTGCCAGCAGTGAGGGGGCAGGAACGCAGTATTTT	CASSEGAGTQYF
TRBV27	TRBJ2-7	.	.	TGTGCCAGCAGTTACGGGCGGACAACCTACGAGCAGTACTTC	CASSYGRTTYEQYF
TRBV19	TRBJ2-6	.	.	TGTGCCAGTAGTATCCCCTCTGGGGCCAACGTCCTGACTTTC	CASSIPSGANVLTF
TRBV30	TRBJ1-6	.	.	TGTGCCTGGAACTGGAGGAATTCACCCCTCCACTTT	CAWNWRNSPLHF
TRBV9	TRBJ1-2	once	.	TGTGCCAGCAGCGCACCGAATCTGGTTGGCTACACCTTC	CASSAPNLVGYTF
TRBV18	TRBJ2-7	.	.	TGTGCCAGCTCACCACGTTCGCTATCATCCTACGAGCAGTACTTC	CASSPRSLSSYEQYF
TRBV4-3	TRBJ2-7	.	TRBD2	TGCGCCAGCAGCCGAGTACCCGGGACTAGCGGAGATAACTACGAGCAGTACTTC	CASSRVPGTSGDNYEQYF
TRBV6-5	TRBJ1-5	once	TRBD1	TGTGCCAGCACCGAGGTAGGACAGGGGACTCAGCCCCAGCATTTT	CASTEVGQGTQPQHF